This TCR beta chain was observed in a study of blood T cell repertoires in COVID-19. Study as a whole: PBMCs, B-cell-depleted T cells, or T cells were the source of the cDNA or gDNA that made up the material.

Produced via immunoSEQ multiplex PCR; TCRdb's table is partial and in-frame only. The sample lists 200,000 to 250,000 clones, roughly 90% occurring once. The V gene lost 3 bases and the J gene lost 8 bases, with 16 bases spanning the gap. CDR1 and CDR2 from the germline V gene are GTSNPN and SVGIG (reference sequence). This CDR3 is 14 amino acids long. Sequences were obtained from peripheral blood. The V and J genes are TRBV30 and TRBJ1-4; TRBD1 might be the D (6 bases). The TCR was taken from a woman in her sixties or seventies with acute or convalescent COVID-19. The CDR3 region is CAWRGGGREEKLFF. CDR3 DNA: TGTGCCTGGAGAGGGGGGGGCAGGGAGGAAAAACTGTTTTTT.